The 18 T cell receptor beta chains in this list originate from one sample, sequenced in a study of T cells expressing NK-cell markers. For each CDR3 protein, TCRdb gives one entry from its re-call of the 5' RACE reads, without DNA. Recorded for this sample: 200,000 to 300,000 distinct CDR3 sequences. The sample taken for sequencing was blood T cells: a sorted CD56 or NKG2C T cell subset, CD4+ or CD8+ T cells, or bulk PBMC T cells (not recorded which). The receptors were gathered from a man aged 18 to 30 in good health.

This chain joins TRBV29-1 and TRBJ2-1; absent DNA, TCRdb's TRBD1 call cannot be checked. The CDR3 covers 15 residues. The germline gives CDR1 SQVTM, CDR2 ANQGSEA. CDR3: CSVGGLANSYNEQFF.

The chain carries TRBV11-2 and TRBJ2-1; checking the TCRdb D call of TRBD1 is not possible without DNA. The V gene's germline CDR1 is SGHAT and CDR2 FQNNGV. This CDR3 is 17 amino acids long. This CDR3 is CASSSVSGTRTYNEQFF.

The chain couples TRBV12-3 or TRBV12-4 to TRBJ2-5; TCRdb reports TRBD2, a call that lacks DNA to check it against. The CDR3 runs to 17 residues. CDR3 residues: CASSLGLAGGFGETQYF.

The rearrangement links TRBV12-3 or TRBV12-4 to TRBJ2-1. The CDR3 covers 15 residues. The CDR3 here is CASFDLALTYNEQFF.

This chain uses TRBV7-9 with TRBJ2-1. Per germline, CDR1 SEHNR and CDR2 FQNEAQ (reference sequence). The CDR3 covers 12 residues. This chain's CDR3 is CASSLVAVEQFF.

The chain employs TRBV5-4 and TRBJ2-3; TCRdb indicates TRBD1, and absent DNA this call remains unverified. CDR1 SGHNT and CDR2 YYREEE come from the germline V gene (reference sequence). The CDR3 contains 13 residues. CDR3 in amino acids: CASSLMGVDTQYF.

The genes are TRBV14 and TRBJ2-4. This CDR3 spans 16 amino acids. Per germline, CDR1 SGHDN and CDR2 FVKESK. The CDR3 protein is CASSQASGFSKNIQYF.

CDR3 region: CSARGGSQYYNEQFF. This rearrangement joins TRBV20-1 to TRBJ2-1. Germline lookup yields CDR1 DFQATT and CDR2 SNEGSKA (reference sequence). The CDR3 has 15 residues.

This chain's CDR3 is CATSVLAGPMDTQYF. The V and J genes are TRBV24-1 and TRBJ2-3; TCRdb selects TRBD2, and the lack of DNA leaves this call unchecked. The CDR3 spans 15 residues. From germline, CDR1 is KGHDR and CDR2 SFDVKD.

This rearrangement joins TRBV6-6 to TRBJ2-7. Germline V CDR1 and CDR2: MNHNY, SVGAGI (reference sequence). CDR3 length: 12 residues. CDR3 region: CASVGTLYEQYF.

This chain uses TRBV7-2 with TRBJ2-5; the D gene TCRdb calls, TRBD2, cannot be checked with no DNA. The CDR3 is 15 residues long. Germline V gives CDR1 SGHTA, CDR2 FQGNSA. CDR3 region: CASSLRLAGKETQYF.

The chain recombines TRBV12-3 or TRBV12-4 with TRBJ2-1; TCRdb's D gene call, TRBD1, goes unchecked for lack of DNA. The CDR3 consists of 16 residues. CDR3 residues: CASSPPGGDRYNEQFF.

The chain is built from TRBV10-1 and TRBJ2-3; TCRdb's D gene call, TRBD2, goes unchecked for lack of DNA. Germline assignment: CDR1 WNHNN and CDR2 SYGVQD (reference sequence). This CDR3 is built from 16 residues. The CDR3 reads CASSERRLASTDTQYF.

The chain is built from TRBV20-1 and TRBJ2-1; absent DNA, TCRdb's TRBD2 call cannot be checked. Germline assignment: CDR1 DFQATT and CDR2 SNEGSKA (reference sequence). This CDR3 contains 14 residues. CDR3 sequence: CSAAGPGRGNEQFF.

The gene calls are TRBV7-2 and TRBJ2-7; the TRBD1 assignment by TCRdb is unverifiable without DNA. Germline lookup yields CDR1 SGHTA and CDR2 FQGNSA. This CDR3 has 13 amino acids. The CDR3 protein is CASSFVPLDEQYF.

The chain has TRBV20-1 and TRBJ2-1; the D call from TCRdb, TRBD2, cannot be confirmed without DNA. Germline V gene sequence: CDR1 DFQATT, CDR2 SNEGSKA (reference sequence). This CDR3 is 15 amino acids long. CDR3 region: CSARDGAGGYNEQFF.

The V gene is TRBV19, the J gene TRBJ2-2; TCRdb's D call, TRBD2, is unchecked because there is no DNA. The CDR3 is 14 residues long. Germline V CDR1 and CDR2: LNHDA, SQIVND (reference sequence). CDR3 loop: CASIGGRLTGELFF.

The CDR3 protein is CASASSTDTQYF. This chain uses TRBV25-1 with TRBJ2-3. This CDR3 has 12 residues. The germline gives CDR1 MGHDK, CDR2 SYGVNS.